Detailed here is one T cell receptor beta chain. Its antigen is not identified. Method: immunoSEQ multiplex PCR; TCRdb's copy keeps in-frame clones and lacks some. The repertoire holds 250,000 to 300,000 clones, with around 86% as singletons. This CDR3 comprises 12 residues. V was trimmed by 3 bases and J by 4 bases, leaving 4 bases between them. Germline lookup yields CDR1 SEHNR and CDR2 FQNEAQ (reference sequence). The data were taken from a study of cytomegalovirus exposure and HLA in healthy donors. Study-wide context: The roughly 120 validation repertoires matched the 650 to 850 first-cohort repertoires in platform, a later analysis reported.

Study-wide results and limits: Reports described diagnosis of cytomegalovirus status by the classifier as highly specific and sensitive.

The sequenced sample was PBMCs. The V and J genes are TRBV7-9 and TRBJ1-3; D not certain. The receptor was isolated from a woman under 30 in good health and CMV-seronegative. In nucleotides, the CDR3 is TGTGCCAGCAGCTTGTTAGGAAACACCATATATTTT. Its protein product is CASSLLGNTIYF.